What follows are 32 T cell receptor beta chains derived from one specimen sequenced in a study of T cell repertoires in cytomegalovirus infection. MiXCR, run by TCRdb on the reads, gives a single entry per CDR3 protein. The sample holds roughly 180,000 distinct CDR3 sequences, 28% seen once. The sequenced sample consisted of PBMCs. All receptors come from a human donor in good health (CMV status not recorded). Some clones in this sample may be carry-over from other donors' samples.

The chain links TRBV7-9 to TRBJ2-7; maybe TRBD2 (5 bases). V was pared by 5 bases and J by 6 bases, with 14 bases between. From germline, CDR1 is SEHNR and CDR2 FQNEAQ (reference sequence). CDR3 length: 13 amino acids. CDR3 sequence reads: CASSPIVAGEQYF. The CDR3 nucleotides are TGTGCCAGCAGCCCTATAGTGGCGGGCGAGCAGTACTTC.

This chain joins TRBV6-5 and TRBJ1-6; 8 nucleotides line up with TRBD1. V lost 8 bases and J lost 9; bases outside the gene matches: 9. The CDR3 has 14 amino acids. Germline V gene data show CDR1 as MNHEY and CDR2 as SVGAGI. CDR3 nucleotide sequence: TGTGCCAGCCGCCTGACAGGGGTTTTTTCACCCCTCCACTTT. This sequence encodes CASRLTGVFSPLHF.

The chain has TRBV19 and TRBJ2-6; a possible D gene is TRBD1 (5 bases). The V end was cut by 6 bases, the J end by 0 bases, with 6 bases between. Looked up from germline, CDR1 is LNHDA and CDR2 is SQIVND (reference sequence). This CDR3 is built from 14 residues. DNA of the CDR3: TGTGCCAGTAGGACAGCCTCTGGGGCCAACGTCCTGACTTTC. This sequence encodes CASRTASGANVLTF.

The genes are TRBV20-1 and TRBJ1-1; D call uncertain. Per the germline V gene, CDR1 is DFQATT and CDR2 is SNEGSKA (reference sequence). CDR3 length: 13 amino acids. Trimming took 5 bases from V and 0 from J, leaving 10 bases between them. In DNA form, the CDR3 reads TGCAGTGCTGAAAAAGGTCTGAACACTGAAGCTTTCTTT. Translation: CSAEKGLNTEAFF.

V usage is TRBV20-1 and J usage is TRBJ1-4, with 7 bases matching TRBD1. Germline loops: CDR1 DFQATT, CDR2 SNEGSKA (reference sequence). CDR3 size: 16 residues. The V gene end was trimmed by 0 bases and the J gene end by 3 bases; junction bases not matched to a gene: 7. CDR3 nucleotide sequence: TGCAGTGCTAGAGATCGCTTAGGGGGCCCTAATGAAAAACTGTTTTTT. This encodes CSARDRLGGPNEKLFF.

This clonotype was picked up a small number of times. The CDR3 DNA follows: TGTGCCAGTAGTAGTTCCGGGGTCTGGGAAGAGACCCAGTACTTC. It is translated as CASSSSGVWEETQYF. The gene calls are TRBV19 and TRBJ2-5, with a tentative D call TRBD2 (5 bases). The CDR3 totals 15 residues. Trimming removed 4 bases at V and 3 bases at J, with 15 bases between. Looked up from germline, CDR1 is LNHDA and CDR2 is SQIVND (reference sequence).

This clonotype was found many times. The J gene is TRBJ1-1, the V gene TRBV7-2; 8 positions agree with TRBD1. CDR3 length equals 15 residues. V lost 3 bases to trimming and J lost 4 bases; unmatched junction nucleotides: 7. The germline V gene encodes CDR1 SGHTA and CDR2 FQGNSA. CDR3 in DNA: TGTGCCAGCAGCTTTCAGACAGGGGTTGGCACTGAAGCTTTCTTT. Encoded protein: CASSFQTGVGTEAFF.

This clonotype was counted a few times. V usage is TRBV19 and J usage is TRBJ2-2; D assignment may be TRBD1 or TRBD2 (5 bases each). Deletions cut 5 bases from V and 0 bases from J, with 10 bases between. Germline V gene lookup returns CDR1 LNHDA and CDR2 SQIVND (reference sequence). CDR3 length: 15 residues. The CDR3 reads CASSSRGSNTGELFF. The CDR3 DNA follows: TGTGCCAGTAGTTCCCGGGGCTCGAACACCGGGGAGCTGTTTTTT. Filled out from reference TRBV19 and TRBJ2-2, the complete variable domain reads DGGITQSPKYLFRKEGQNVTLSCEQNLNHDAMYWYRQDPGQGLRLIYYSQIVNDFQKGDIAEGYSVSREKKESFPLTVTSAQKNPTAFYLCASSSRGSNTGELFFGEGSRLTVL.

This clonotype has a handful of counts. The chain joins TRBV2 to TRBJ1-2; no clear D. The CDR3 is made up of 13 amino acids. V dropped 2 bases and J dropped 7 bases, with 11 bases sitting between them. Germline CDR1 reads SNHLY; CDR2 reads FYNNEI. Here the CDR3 reads CASSELWHTGYTF. CDR3 nucleotides: TGTGCCAGCAGTGAATTGTGGCACACTGGCTACACCTTC.

The table lists this clonotype with a few counts. As DNA, the CDR3 is TGTGCCAGCGACAGGGGCGCGGAAACTGAAGCTTTCTTT. Residues: CASDRGAETEAFF. V is TRBV10-3 and J is TRBJ1-1, with 8 bases matching TRBD1. V shed 10 bases and J 5 bases; nucleotides not matched to a gene: 9. Germline-derived CDR1 and CDR2 are ENHRY and SYGVKD. This CDR3 contains 13 residues.

This clonotype was recorded a few times. The chain links TRBV4-2 to TRBJ1-3, with 9 bases fitting TRBD1. CDR1 and CDR2 (germline): LGHNA, YNFKEQ. The CDR3 is 14 residues long. Losses at the gene ends were 1 base for V and 9 bases for J; bases not matched to a gene: 4. The DNA of the CDR3 is TGTGCCAGCAGCCAAGGCACGACAGGGGGCACCATATATTTT. Translating gives CASSQGTTGGTIYF.

V usage is TRBV19 and J usage is TRBJ1-1, with 8 bases that match TRBD1. The V and J ends lost 5 bases and 11 bases, in that order; junction bases with no gene match: 7. Germline CDR1 LNHDA, CDR2 SQIVND (reference sequence). The CDR3 consists of 12 residues. Here the CDR3 reads CASSVQGAGAFF. The CDR3 nucleotides read TGTGCCAGTAGTGTTCAGGGGGCCGGGGCTTTCTTT.

This clonotype has only a few counts. This rearrangement joins TRBV12-3 or TRBV12-4 to TRBJ2-7, with D possibly called TRBD1 or TRBD2 (5 bases each). The CDR3 consists of 15 residues. Trimming shortened V by 6 bases and J by 3 bases, and 18 bases separated the two germline ends. The CDR3 coding sequence is TGTGCCAGCAGGCGGACAAGCTCTGGGGGCTACGAGCAGTACTTC. This sequence encodes CASRRTSSGGYEQYF.

This clonotype appeared many times. The J gene is TRBJ1-5, the V gene TRBV7-6, with 10 bases identical to TRBD1. The junction had 10 bases not matched to a gene; V was cut back by 5 bases and J by 0 bases. This CDR3 region has 18 residues. Germline V gene data show CDR1 as SGHVS and CDR2 as FNYEAQ. CDR3 amino acids: CASSPGQGGRNSNQPQHF. In DNA, the CDR3 is TGTGCCAGCAGCCCCGGACAGGGGGGACGTAATAGCAATCAGCCCCAGCATTTT.

The chain uses TRBV7-3 and TRBJ2-1, with 8 bases matching TRBD2. Trimming removed 4 bases from V and 8 bases from J; junction bases left unmatched: 4. CDR1 is SGHTA and CDR2 is FQGTGA in the germline V gene. CDR3 length: 13 residues. CDR3 DNA: TGTGCCAGCAGCTCCGCCGGGAGGGATGAGCAGTTCTTC. Translated: CASSSAGRDEQFF. The full variable domain, its missing parts supplied by reference TRBV7-3 and TRBJ2-1, is GAGVSQTPSNKVTEKGKYVELRCDPISGHTALYWYRQSLGQGPEFLIYFQGTGAADDSGLPNDRFFAVRPEGSVSTLKIQRTERGDSAVYLCASSSAGRDEQFFGPGTRLTVL.

The table lists this clonotype with a few counts. This chain joins TRBV6-5 and TRBJ2-7; D is undetermined. Germline CDR1 MNHEY, CDR2 SVGAGI. Deletions cut 8 bases from V and 4 bases from J, with 9 bases between. The CDR3 consists of 11 residues. In DNA form, the CDR3 reads TGTGCCAGCGGAATGAGATACGAGCAGTACTTC. Translating it yields CASGMRYEQYF.

The chain recombines TRBV3-1 with TRBJ1-1, with unresolved D. Trimming left V 2 bases short and J 5 bases short, with 9 bases between. This CDR3 has 13 amino acids. Germline assignment: CDR1 LGHDT and CDR2 YNNKEL (reference sequence). The CDR3 loop is CASSQLDGTEAFF. The CDR3 DNA reads TGTGCCAGCAGCCAATTGGACGGAACTGAAGCTTTCTTT.

This clonotype was observed many times. The chain recombines TRBV28 with TRBJ1-4; D is perhaps TRBD1 (6 bases). Trimming cost V 4 bases and J 6 bases, with 24 bases left between them. CDR3 length equals 18 residues. Germline V gene sequence: CDR1 MDHEN, CDR2 SYDVKM. The CDR3 is CASSSHLLGADLDEKLFF. The CDR3, as DNA: TGTGCCAGCAGTTCCCACCTCCTGGGGGCAGATCTTGATGAAAAACTGTTTTTT.

This clonotype came up a few times. This rearrangement joins TRBV7-2 to TRBJ1-5; D is unresolved. CDR3 length: 15 residues. Germline assignment: CDR1 SGHTA and CDR2 FQGNSA. Trimming shortened V by 7 bases and J by 1 base, and 14 bases separated the two germline ends. The CDR3 protein is CASTLLVDSNQPQHF. In DNA, the CDR3 is TGTGCCAGCACCCTACTCGTCGACAGCAATCAGCCCCAGCATTTT.

This clonotype was seen a few times. V gene TRBV7-9 combines with J gene TRBJ1-1; TRBD1 might be the D (5 bases). V was cut by 5 bases and J by 1 base, with 14 bases left in between. Germline-derived CDR1 and CDR2 are SEHNR and FQNEAQ (reference sequence). This CDR3 has 15 residues. DNA of the CDR3: TGTGCCAGCAGCCCCGAGGGGTTCCGGAACACTGAAGCTTTCTTT. Translated: CASSPEGFRNTEAFF.

This chain uses TRBV19 with TRBJ2-6; 8 bases map to TRBD1. The CDR3 length is 17 residues. Germline CDR1 reads LNHDA; CDR2 reads SQIVND (reference sequence). V trimming: 4 bases; J trimming: 0 bases; junction bases outside the gene matches: 5. The CDR3: CASSNDRGGSGANVLTF. As DNA, the CDR3 is TGTGCCAGTAGTAACGACAGGGGTGGCTCTGGGGCCAACGTCCTGACTTTC.

Only a few counts were recorded for this clonotype. The chain links TRBV28 to TRBJ2-2; TRBD1 matches 8 bases. The ends lost 8 bases at V and 0 bases at J; junction bases unmatched: 17. The length of the CDR3 is 19 residues. CDR1 is MDHEN and CDR2 is SYDVKM in the germline V gene. CDR3 DNA: TGTGCCAGCGGTCTCTTCCGGGACAGGCTTATCCCGAACACCGGGGAGCTGTTTTTT. This codes for CASGLFRDRLIPNTGELFF.

The CDR3 nucleotides are TGCGCCAGCAGCTTGGGAGGAAGCGGGGGAACAGATACGCAGTATTTT. As protein: CASSLGGSGGTDTQYF. V is TRBV5-1 and J is TRBJ2-3; TRBD2 aligns across 8 bases. Germline lookup yields CDR1 SGHRS and CDR2 YFSETQ. CDR3 length: 16 residues. J gave up 3 bases and V 0 bases, and 6 bases lay outside the gene matches.

The chain combines TRBV3-1 with TRBJ1-1; TRBD1 is a possible D gene (5 bases). CDR3 length equals 13 residues. Trimming cost V 5 bases and J 7 bases, with 14 bases left between them. Germline V lookup: CDR1 LGHDT, CDR2 YNNKEL (reference sequence). CDR3 sequence: CASSVRGSDEAFF. The CDR3 region has the DNA TGTGCCAGCAGCGTAAGGGGATCTGATGAAGCTTTCTTT.

The chain links TRBV5-5 to TRBJ2-2; D gene ambiguous. Between the trimmed V and J ends, which lost 4 bases and 9 bases, there was a span of 7 bases. This CDR3 spans 11 amino acids. Per the germline V gene, CDR1 is SGHKS and CDR2 is YYEKEE (reference sequence). The DNA for the CDR3 is TGTGCCAGCAGCCGAAACCGGGAGCTGTTTTTT. This translates into CASSRNRELFF.

In DNA, the CDR3 is TGTGCCAGCAGCTTCCAGGGGGCGACGAACACCGGGGAGCTGTTTTTT. This translates into CASSFQGATNTGELFF. This chain uses TRBV14 with TRBJ2-2, with 8 positions matching TRBD1. The V segment lost 5 bases and the J segment 0 bases; nucleotides outside the gene matches: 5. Germline V CDR1 and CDR2: SGHDN, FVKESK. The CDR3 extends over 16 amino acids.

The chain uses TRBV2 and TRBJ1-1; TRBD1 is a possible D gene (5 bases). From germline, CDR1 is SNHLY and CDR2 FYNNEI. V dropped 1 base and J dropped 1 base, with 10 bases sitting between them. CDR3 length: 15 residues. For the CDR3, the DNA is TGTGCCAGCAGTGAAGGGGGCTTGACGAACACTGAAGCTTTCTTT. Its protein is CASSEGGLTNTEAFF.

V is TRBV10-3 and J is TRBJ1-1; weak D call: TRBD1 (6 bases). V gave up 6 bases and J gave up 1 base, with 12 bases separating them. The CDR3 has 14 residues. In germline, CDR1 is ENHRY, CDR2 SYGVKD. The CDR3 bases are TGTGCCATCAGCGAGGGACAAGAGAACACTGAAGCTTTCTTT. It encodes CAISEGQENTEAFF.

This clonotype was seen only a few times. This chain uses TRBV6-5 with TRBJ1-1, with TRBD1 matching 8 bases. The germline gives CDR1 MNHEY, CDR2 SVGAGI. J gave up 5 bases and V 6 bases, and 5 bases lay outside the gene matches. This CDR3 has 13 residues. The CDR3 reads CASSRRQGTEAFF. For the CDR3, the DNA is TGTGCCAGCAGCCGCAGACAGGGGACTGAAGCTTTCTTT.

In its sample, this clonotype was seen many times. The chain couples TRBV29-1 to TRBJ1-4; D is unclear. V was trimmed by 3 bases and J by 7 bases, leaving 9 bases between them. The CDR3 covers 12 residues. CDR1 is SQVTM and CDR2 is ANQGSEA in the germline V gene. This CDR3 reads CSVDSGGEKLFF. The CDR3 region has the DNA TGCAGCGTTGACAGCGGTGGTGAAAAACTGTTTTTT.

V is TRBV7-2 and J is TRBJ2-7, with D possibly being TRBD1 (5 bases). Trimming stripped 1 base from V and 7 bases from J, with 11 bases between. Germline V gene lookup returns CDR1 SGHTA and CDR2 FQGNSA. CDR3 length: 13 amino acids. The CDR3 sequence: CASSLDMAGEQYF. Written as DNA, the CDR3 is TGTGCCAGCAGCTTAGATATGGCAGGGGAGCAGTACTTC.

This clonotype was detected a few times. The chain employs TRBV12-3 or TRBV12-4 and TRBJ1-1; D is uncertain. The CDR3 runs to 12 residues. V was trimmed by 6 bases and J by 6 bases, leaving 11 bases between them. CDR3 bases: TGTGCCAGCAGCGAGGGTGGGCCTGAAGCTTTCTTT. Translated, it gives CASSEGGPEAFF.